Each of the 32 T cell receptor beta chains below was sequenced from the same sample in a study of blood T cell repertoires in COVID-19. Generated by immunoSEQ multiplex PCR, the TCRdb table keeps only in-frame clones and is missing some. The table records hundreds of thousands of clones, about 90% of them present only once. Specimen: peripheral blood. The receptors originated from a woman aged 35 to 49 who had recovered from COVID-19.

The chain combines TRBV30 with TRBJ2-1; D unresolved. The CDR3 has 13 residues. Trimming stripped 0 bases from V and 3 bases from J, with 6 bases between. Per germline, CDR1 GTSNPN and CDR2 SVGIG (reference sequence). The CDR3 nucleotides are TGTGCCTGGAGTGTACTGCGCTACAATGAGCAGTTCTTC. Amino acids: CAWSVLRYNEQFF.

The chain combines TRBV10-3 with TRBJ2-2, with 7 bases fitting TRBD2. Germline assignment: CDR1 ENHRY and CDR2 SYGVKD. J lost 2 bases, V lost 0 bases, and 3 bases had no gene match. CDR3 length: 16 amino acids. CDR3 loop: CAISESGRENTGELFF. DNA of the CDR3: TGTGCCATCAGTGAGTCGGGGAGGGAAAACACCGGGGAGCTGTTTTTT.

V usage is TRBV20-1 and J usage is TRBJ2-7, with 10 bases matching TRBD2. CDR1 is DFQATT and CDR2 is SNEGSKA in the germline V gene (reference sequence). Trimming at V came to 3 bases and at J to 3 bases, leaving 8 bases not matched to a gene. CDR3 length: 15 residues. The CDR3: CSASRQRGGHYEQYF. CDR3 bases: TGCAGTGCTAGTCGCCAGCGGGGGGGCCACTACGAGCAGTACTTC.

V usage is TRBV30 and J usage is TRBJ1-2, with 8 positions matching TRBD1. Germline CDR1 and CDR2: GTSNPN and SVGIG (reference sequence). V shed 2 bases, J shed 10 bases, and the junction held 9 bases outside the gene matches. There are 13 residues in the CDR3. CDR3 region: CAWSTADRADYTF. The CDR3 nucleotides are TGTGCCTGGAGTACCGCGGACAGGGCTGACTACACCTTC. The full variable domain, rest sourced from reference TRBV30 and TRBJ1-2, is SQTIHQWPATLVQPVGSPLSLECTVEGTSNPNLYWYRQAAGRGLQLLFYSVGIGQISSEVPQNLSASRPQDRQFILSSKKLLLSDSGFYLCAWSTADRADYTFGSGTRLTVV.

The rearrangement joins TRBV5-1 to TRBJ2-7, with TRBD2 identical over 9 bases. CDR1 and CDR2 (germline): SGHRS, YFSETQ. Germline trimming cut 5 bases from V and 1 base from J; bases unmatched to any gene: 7. The CDR3 has 15 residues. CDR3 loop: CASRETSGLSYEQYF. CDR3 DNA: TGCGCCAGCAGAGAAACTAGCGGGTTATCCTACGAGCAGTACTTC.

The chain joins TRBV10-3 to TRBJ1-3, with D unresolved. The germline gives CDR1 ENHRY, CDR2 SYGVKD. Trimming cost V 3 bases and J 5 bases, with 14 bases left between them. The CDR3 covers 15 residues. The CDR3 loop is CAISEDLLDRNTIYF. CDR3 nucleotide sequence: TGTGCCATCAGTGAAGATCTATTAGATAGAAACACCATATATTTT.

The gene calls are TRBV11-2 and TRBJ2-7, with 7 positions matching TRBD1. The germline CDR1 and CDR2 sequences are SGHAT and FQNNGV. CDR3 length: 14 amino acids. V was pared by 3 bases and J by 2 bases, with 4 bases of the junction left unmatched. DNA of the CDR3: TGTGCCAGCAGCTTCGGGACAGTTACCTACGAGCAGTACTTC. This encodes CASSFGTVTYEQYF.

CDR3 in amino acids: CSVEPGTGVGYTF. The DNA of the CDR3 is TGCAGCGTTGAGCCCGGGACAGGGGTCGGCTACACCTTC. The J gene is TRBJ1-2, the V gene TRBV29-1; 10 nucleotides match TRBD1. V lost 3 bases, J lost 8 bases, and 6 bases stayed unmatched. The CDR3 is made up of 13 amino acids. CDR1 is SQVTM, CDR2 ANQGSEA, per germline.

The chain recombines TRBV18 with TRBJ1-2; 9 bases fit TRBD1. V trimming: 2 bases; J trimming: 5 bases; junction bases outside the gene matches: 6. Looked up from germline, CDR1 is KGHSH and CDR2 is LQKENI. The CDR3 spans 15 residues. The chain's CDR3 is CASSPGTGSTYGYTF. The CDR3 DNA reads as TGTGCCAGCTCACCAGGGACAGGGAGTACGTATGGCTACACCTTC.

The CDR3 sequence is CASRLPRRLAIAGELFF. In DNA form, the CDR3 reads TGTGCCAGCAGACTGCCCCGGCGGCTAGCGATCGCCGGGGAGCTGTTTTTT. The chain links TRBV7-8 to TRBJ2-2, with D possibly TRBD2 on 6 matching bases. CDR3 length equals 17 residues. The V and J ends lost 6 bases and 6 bases respectively, with 23 bases between them. CDR1 and CDR2 from the germline V gene are SGHVS and FQNEAQ.

The chain has TRBV10-3 and TRBJ2-7; 10 nucleotides line up with TRBD2. CDR1 ENHRY and CDR2 SYGVKD come from the germline V gene. The CDR3 totals 16 residues. The ends lost 4 bases at V and 1 base at J; junction bases unmatched: 7. The CDR3 DNA is TGTGCCATCAGTGGAGGGGGAGCGGGGGGGTCCTACGAGCAGTACTTC. This gives the protein CAISGGGAGGSYEQYF.

The rearrangement joins TRBV29-1 to TRBJ2-2; TRBD1 is a possible D gene (6 bases). Trimming left V 8 bases short and J 0 bases short, with 16 bases between. The germline CDR1 and CDR2 sequences are SQVTM and ANQGSEA. The CDR3 consists of 15 residues. The CDR3 region is CSFISGTPNTGELFF. The CDR3 DNA reads TGCAGCTTCATCTCCGGGACACCGAACACCGGGGAGCTGTTTTTT.

CDR3 region: CASIIPGRSANEKLFF. CDR3 DNA sequence: TGTGCCAGCATAATACCAGGGCGATCGGCTAATGAAAAACTGTTTTTT. The chain has TRBV27 and TRBJ1-4, with D possibly being TRBD1 (5 bases). The CDR3 sequence is 16 residues long. The V end lost 7 bases, the J end lost 3 bases, and 18 bases lay between the germline ends. Germline CDR1 reads MNHEY; CDR2 reads SMNVEV (reference sequence).

The chain employs TRBV6-5 and TRBJ1-5; D remains ambiguous. V was trimmed by 5 bases and J by 7 bases, leaving 12 bases between them. CDR1 is MNHEY and CDR2 is SVGAGI in the germline V gene. The CDR3 consists of 13 residues. DNA of the CDR3: TGTGCCAGCAGTCACCCGGGAGCACAGCCCCAGCATTTT. Amino acids: CASSHPGAQPQHF.

The V call is TRBV7-2, the J call TRBJ1-2, with D unclear. V dropped 1 base and J dropped 8 bases, with 11 bases sitting between them. Germline V gene data show CDR1 as SGHTA and CDR2 as FQGNSA. CDR3 size: 13 residues. CDR3 loop: CASSLVATGGYTF. The DNA for the CDR3 is TGTGCCAGCAGCTTAGTCGCCACCGGGGGCTACACCTTC.

This chain connects TRBV5-6 to TRBJ1-4, with D unresolved. The V end was cut by 0 bases, the J end by 0 bases, with 9 bases between. CDR1 and CDR2 from the germline V gene are SGHDT and YYEEEE. This CDR3 contains 16 residues. The CDR3 reads CASSLALSATNEKLFF. CDR3 DNA: TGTGCCAGCAGCTTGGCCCTGTCAGCAACTAATGAAAAACTGTTTTTT.

The chain recombines TRBV7-6 with TRBJ1-4, with D perhaps matching TRBD1 (5 bases). This CDR3 is 15 amino acids long. The ends were cut back, 1 base at V and 8 bases at J, with 14 bases in the middle. CDR1 and CDR2 (germline): SGHVS, FNYEAQ. CDR3 sequence: CASSLGGRVGEKLFF. The CDR3 DNA follows: TGTGCCAGCAGCTTAGGAGGCAGGGTTGGAGAAAAACTGTTTTTT.

This clone was recorded only once. The CDR3, as DNA: TGTGCCAGCTTCCTTCGGAACTCGGGGGTAGAGGGCTACACCTTC. Encoded protein: CASFLRNSGVEGYTF. The gene calls are TRBV5-5 and TRBJ1-2; D perhaps matches TRBD1 (5 bases). Per germline, CDR1 SGHKS and CDR2 YYEKEE (reference sequence). Trimming stripped 7 bases from V and 8 bases from J, with 24 bases between. This CDR3 is 15 amino acids long. The entire variable domain, with the rest obtained from reference TRBV5-5 and TRBJ1-2, is as follows: DAGVTQSPTHLIKTRGQQVTLRCSPISGHKSVSWYQQVLGQGPQFIFQYYEKEERGRGNFPDRFSARQFPNYSSELNVNALLLGDSALYLCASFLRNSGVEGYTFGSGTRLTVV.

This chain uses TRBV4-3 with TRBJ2-7; 9 nucleotides line up with TRBD2. Germline values: CDR1 LGHNA, CDR2 YSLEER. The CDR3 contains 16 residues. V dropped 2 bases and J dropped 2; count of bases not matched to a gene: 7. The CDR3 DNA follows: TGCGCCAGCAGCCAACTAGTAGCGGGGGCTCCCTACGAGCAGTACTTC. Its protein product is CASSQLVAGAPYEQYF.

This chain joins TRBV20-1 and TRBJ1-1; possible D gene TRBD1, 5 bases. This CDR3 contains 11 residues. CDR1 is DFQATT, CDR2 SNEGSKA, per germline (reference sequence). V lost 1 base to trimming and J lost 8 bases, with 8 bases between them. Written as DNA, the CDR3 is TGCAGTGCTAGAGGGGGCTACGAAGCTTTCTTT. Residues: CSARGGYEAFF.

The chain has TRBV27 and TRBJ2-2; possibly TRBD1 for D (5 bases). Germline V gives CDR1 MNHEY, CDR2 SMNVEV (reference sequence). V lost 1 base to trimming and J lost 3 bases, with 12 bases between them. The CDR3 is made up of 16 amino acids. The CDR3 loop is CASSLFPPRDTGELFF. The CDR3 region has the DNA TGTGCCAGCAGTTTATTCCCCCCCAGGGACACCGGGGAGCTGTTTTTT.

The chain links TRBV6-5 to TRBJ1-6; D gene uncertain. V was pared by 6 bases and J by 8 bases, with 11 bases between. This CDR3 spans 13 amino acids. Germline CDR1 and CDR2: MNHEY and SVGAGI. CDR3 DNA sequence: TGTGCCAGCAGCCCGGGTGATCATTCACCCCTCCACTTT. This codes for CASSPGDHSPLHF.

This rearrangement joins TRBV9 to TRBJ2-3; the D gene is possibly TRBD1 (7 bases). The V end was cut by 4 bases, the J end by 4 bases, with 19 bases between. The CDR3 consists of 16 residues. CDR1 is SGDLS and CDR2 is YYNGEE in the germline V gene. The chain's CDR3 is CASSYPRGDGPDTQYF. DNA for the CDR3: TGTGCCAGCAGCTACCCCAGGGGGGACGGCCCAGATACGCAGTATTTT.

The V and J genes are TRBV10-3 and TRBJ2-3; TRBD2 matches 11 bases. CDR1 ENHRY and CDR2 SYGVKD come from the germline V gene. V gave up 3 bases and J gave up 0 bases; unmatched junction bases: 8. The CDR3 has 18 residues. In nucleotides, the CDR3 is TGTGCCATCAGTGACCCGACTAGCGGGGCCATTAGCACAGATACGCAGTATTTT. Translated: CAISDPTSGAISTDTQYF.

V is TRBV4-1 and J is TRBJ1-6, with D perhaps TRBD1 (6 bases). With 0 bases removed from V and 4 bases from J, the gap between germline ends came to 16 bases. The CDR3 extends over 18 amino acids. The germline V gene has CDR1 MGHRA and CDR2 YSYEKL. The CDR3 loop is CASSQEGGRGLYNSPLHF. The CDR3 nucleotides read TGCGCCAGCAGCCAAGAAGGGGGAAGGGGCCTATATAATTCACCCCTCCACTTT.

The chain couples TRBV5-1 to TRBJ2-2; TRBD2 agrees at 10 bases. There are 17 residues in the CDR3. CDR1 and CDR2 from the germline V gene are SGHRS and YFSETQ. V gave up 0 bases and J gave up 4 bases; unmatched junction bases: 6. CDR3 residues: CASSLDPAGGPTGELFF. CDR3 coding DNA: TGCGCCAGCAGCTTGGATCCAGCGGGGGGGCCCACCGGGGAGCTGTTTTTT.

The V call is TRBV6-6, the J call TRBJ2-5; no clear D gene. Germline loops: CDR1 MNHNY, CDR2 SVGAGI (reference sequence). The CDR3 is made up of 13 amino acids. The V and J ends lost 6 bases and 4 bases respectively, with 12 bases between them. The CDR3 loop is CASSIGGRETQYF. The CDR3 DNA sequence: TGTGCCAGCAGCATCGGTGGGCGAGAGACCCAGTACTTC.

This chain links TRBV18 with TRBJ1-3; 12 bases align to TRBD1. CDR3 length equals 17 residues. Per germline, CDR1 KGHSH and CDR2 LQKENI. Trimming at V came to 3 bases and at J to 3 bases, leaving 6 bases not matched to a gene. The CDR3 here is CASSPGTGGGYGNTIYF. CDR3 DNA sequence: TGTGCCAGCTCACCCGGGACAGGGGGCGGTTATGGAAACACCATATATTTT.

This clone has a count of ten or more. The rearrangement links TRBV6-1 to TRBJ1-2, with TRBD1 as a possible D gene (5 bases). The CDR3 sequence is 17 residues long. The ends were cut back, 1 base at V and 5 bases at J, with 20 bases in the middle. Germline V CDR1 and CDR2: MNHNS, SASEGT. CDR3 protein: CASSEVGREAIQYGYTF. The CDR3 DNA follows: TGTGCCAGCAGTGAAGTGGGCAGGGAGGCAATTCAGTATGGCTACACCTTC.

The chain is built from TRBV4-1 and TRBJ2-7; 9 bases map to TRBD1. Germline V gene lookup returns CDR1 MGHRA and CDR2 YSYEKL. V was pared by 5 bases and J by 2 bases, with 13 bases of the junction left unmatched. CDR3 length: 17 residues. The CDR3 sequence: CASSRHNTRDRAYEQYF. CDR3 nucleotide sequence: TGCGCCAGCAGCAGACACAACACCCGGGACAGGGCCTACGAGCAGTACTTC.

The chain joins TRBV7-9 to TRBJ1-1, with a weak D call TRBD1 (6 bases). Trimming shortened V by 7 bases and J by 10 bases, and 19 bases separated the two germline ends. This CDR3 has 13 amino acids. Looked up from germline, CDR1 is SEHNR and CDR2 is FQNEAQ (reference sequence). The CDR3 reads CASTWAQGTLAFF. CDR3 bases: TGTGCCAGCACCTGGGCACAGGGTACCTTAGCTTTCTTT. Full variable domain (rest looked up from reference TRBV7-9 and TRBJ1-1): DTGVSQNPRHKITKRGQNVTFRCDPISEHNRLYWYRQTLGQGPEFLTYFQNEAQLEKSRLLSDRFSAERPKGSFSTLEIQRTEQGDSAMYLCASTWAQGTLAFFGQGTRLTVV.

V is TRBV3-1 (or the pseudogene TRBV3-2) and J is TRBJ2-2; TRBD1 aligns across 7 bases. The germline V gene encodes CDR1 LGHDT and CDR2 YNNKEL (reference sequence). The CDR3 contains 17 residues. Losses at the gene ends were 0 bases for V and 4 bases for J; bases not matched to a gene: 8. CDR3 sequence: CASSQEKHRGSTGELFF. CDR3 in DNA: TGTGCCAGCAGCCAAGAGAAGCACAGGGGCTCCACCGGGGAGCTGTTTTTT.